Below, one T cell receptor beta chain is given with its context. This entry comes from a study of blood T cell repertoires in COVID-19. Study information: Whether acute or convalescent, the COVID-19 samples came from the United States, Italy and Spain.

The CDR3 consists of 16 residues. Germline assignment: CDR1 SGHDT and CDR2 YYEEEE. The ends lost 2 bases at V and 6 bases at J; junction bases unmatched: 5. In the authors' methods: Reference gene primer amplification gave nucleated cell count estimates. The table came from immunoSEQ multiplex PCR; TCRdb's copy has only in-frame clones and leaves some out. V and J calls and clone size are given by that table; D and trimming were obtained from the DNA. The sample yields about 260,000 clones, approximately 90% seen once. This chain joins TRBV5-6 and TRBJ1-4, with 12 bases lining up with TRBD1. What was sequenced was peripheral blood. This TCR came from a man in his 60s who had recovered from COVID-19. The CDR3 sequence is CASSFGTGGAYEKLFF. The CDR3 DNA is TGTGCCAGCAGCTTTGGGACAGGGGGCGCATATGAAAAACTGTTTTTT.